These 29 T cell receptor beta chains share one sample of origin, sequenced in a study of CD8 T cells in Susac syndrome. With random hexamers, roughly 0.45 to 1 ug RNA was reverse transcribed. TCRdb reprocessed the immunoSEQ multiplex PCR reads via MiXCR and lists one record per CDR3 protein. The sample includes fewer than 200,000 distinct CDR3 sequences, roughly 96% of them seen just once. The sequenced material came from CD8+ T cells from PBMCs. The receptors were gathered from a human donor with multiple sclerosis.

The rearrangement uses TRBV12-5 and TRBJ2-2; D ambiguous. V was cut by 6 bases and J by 5 bases, with 4 bases left in between. The CDR3 is 11 residues long. Germline V CDR1 and CDR2: LGHNT, FRNRAP. As DNA, the CDR3 is TGTGCTAGTGGCTCTACCGGGGAGCTGTTTTTT. Its protein is CASGSTGELFF.

This chain connects TRBV7-9 to TRBJ2-3; D remains ambiguous. CDR1 is SEHNR and CDR2 is FQNEAQ in the germline V gene (reference sequence). The CDR3 has 12 residues. Deletions cut 4 bases from V and 4 bases from J, with 6 bases between. CDR3 nucleotide sequence: TGTGCCAGCAGCTCCCGGCCAGATACGCAGTATTTT. Protein: CASSSRPDTQYF.

The V call is TRBV15, the J call TRBJ1-2; 8 positions match TRBD1. This CDR3 is built from 14 residues. Looked up from germline, CDR1 is LNHNV and CDR2 is YYDKDF (reference sequence). The V gene end was trimmed by 0 bases and the J gene end by 8 bases; junction bases not matched to a gene: 5. CDR3 in amino acids: CATSRDPAGGGYTF. CDR3 DNA sequence: TGTGCCACCAGCAGAGATCCGGCAGGGGGCGGCTACACCTTC.

This chain uses TRBV4-1 with TRBJ2-2, with TRBD2 identical over 12 bases. The V gene end was trimmed by 4 bases and the J gene end by 4 bases; junction bases not matched to a gene: 4. The CDR3 has 16 residues. Germline CDR1 MGHRA, CDR2 YSYEKL. Written as DNA, the CDR3 is TGCGCCAGCAGCCCGCGACTAGCGGGAGCCACCGGGGAGCTGTTTTTT. It encodes CASSPRLAGATGELFF.

The chain is built from TRBV11-2 and TRBJ2-3; D unclear. V was cut by 8 bases and J by 2 bases, with 5 bases left in between. The germline gives CDR1 SGHAT, CDR2 FQNNGV. The CDR3 is 11 residues long. CDR3 sequence (DNA): TGTGCCAGCCAATTCACAGATACGCAGTATTTT. Translation gives CASQFTDTQYF.

This chain connects TRBV29-1 to TRBJ2-3, with a possible D match to TRBD1 (6 bases). The CDR3 has 15 residues. Between the trimmed V and J ends, which lost 7 bases and 5 bases, there was a span of 22 bases. Germline assignment: CDR1 SQVTM and CDR2 ANQGSEA. The CDR3 here is CSAHPGTLFQDTQYF. As DNA, the CDR3 is TGCAGCGCACACCCAGGGACATTATTTCAAGATACGCAGTATTTT.

CDR3 region: CSVAGLVYTDTQYF. The CDR3 region has the DNA TGCAGCGTCGCGGGACTAGTATACACAGATACGCAGTATTTT. V gene TRBV29-1 combines with J gene TRBJ2-3, with 8 bases lining up with TRBD2. Germline CDR1 reads SQVTM; CDR2 reads ANQGSEA. V lost 6 bases to trimming and J lost 2 bases; unmatched junction nucleotides: 7. The CDR3 runs to 14 residues.

The chain carries TRBV6-6 and TRBJ2-7; D ambiguous. The germline CDR1 and CDR2 sequences are MNHNY and SVGAGI (reference sequence). Trimming pared 0 bases from V and 2 bases from J, leaving 5 bases between. This CDR3 has 13 residues. For the CDR3, the DNA is TGTGCCAGCAGTTACTCGACCACCTACGAGCAGTACTTC. The encoded protein is CASSYSTTYEQYF.

This rearrangement joins TRBV19 to TRBJ2-5, with D tentatively TRBD2 (5 bases). Germline CDR1 reads LNHDA; CDR2 reads SQIVND (reference sequence). CDR3 size: 13 residues. V lost 2 bases to trimming and J lost 7 bases, with 11 bases between them. The CDR3 DNA reads as TGTGCCAGTAGTATAATTCCGCGGGTGACCCAGTACTTC. This codes for CASSIIPRVTQYF.

This chain connects TRBV12-3 or TRBV12-4 to TRBJ1-2; D is possibly TRBD1 (5 bases). V gave up 5 bases and J gave up 2 bases, with 15 bases separating them. The CDR3 runs 15 residues. The CDR3 DNA is TGTGCCAGCAGTGAATACCCGGGACGGAACTATGGCTACACCTTC. Amino acids: CASSEYPGRNYGYTF.

The table lists this clonotype with a count of one. The chain combines TRBV10-3 with TRBJ2-7; D is undetermined. CDR1 is ENHRY, CDR2 SYGVKD, per germline. V was clipped by 6 bases and J by 2 bases, with 8 bases between them. The CDR3 runs 12 residues. The DNA of the CDR3 is TGTGCCATCAGCCCTAGAGCCTACGAGCAGTACTTC. Its protein product is CAISPRAYEQYF.

The chain is built from TRBV28 and TRBJ2-5; D could derive from TRBD1 or TRBD2 (6 bases each). Trimming left V 10 bases short and J 2 bases short, with 17 bases between. This CDR3 contains 14 residues. Germline V gene data show CDR1 as MDHEN and CDR2 as SYDVKM. The CDR3 loop reads CATRPTGAQETQYF. The CDR3 DNA reads TGTGCCACCCGACCTACGGGGGCACAAGAGACCCAGTACTTC.

The chain links TRBV29-1 to TRBJ1-1; perhaps TRBD1 as D (5 bases). The germline CDR1 and CDR2 sequences are SQVTM and ANQGSEA. The CDR3 extends over 12 amino acids. The ends were cut back, 7 bases at V and 6 bases at J, with 15 bases in the middle. The CDR3 DNA reads TGCAGCGCCTGTAGAGCGGGGCCTGAAGCTTTCTTT. Translated: CSACRAGPEAFF.

The V and J genes are TRBV11-1 and TRBJ2-1; D ambiguous. Germline V lookup: CDR1 SGHAT, CDR2 FQDESV (reference sequence). The length of the CDR3 is 20 residues. With 5 bases removed from V and 2 bases from J, the gap between germline ends came to 28 bases. CDR3 loop: CASSPPRGNTGESPYNEQFF. CDR3 coding DNA: TGTGCCAGCAGCCCCCCGAGAGGCAACACGGGCGAGTCTCCCTACAATGAGCAGTTCTTC.

J is TRBJ2-7 and V is TRBV25-1, with 8 nucleotides matching TRBD1. The length of the CDR3 is 15 residues. The ends lost 4 bases at V and 2 bases at J; junction bases unmatched: 7. Germline V gene lookup returns CDR1 MGHDK and CDR2 SYGVNS. CDR3 sequence (DNA): TGTGCCAGCAGTGGTTCCGGGACAGGACCCTACGAGCAGTACTTC. Amino acid sequence: CASSGSGTGPYEQYF.

The chain joins TRBV6-5 to TRBJ2-1; no firm D call. Germline CDR1 is MNHEY and CDR2 is SVGAGI. V lost 5 bases, J lost 0 bases, and 11 bases lay in between. The CDR3 runs 15 residues. The CDR3 DNA reads as TGTGCCAGCAGTAAATACCGAAGCTCCTACAATGAGCAGTTCTTC. Its translation is CASSKYRSSYNEQFF.

The rearrangement uses TRBV20-1 and TRBJ2-5, with D perhaps TRBD1 (5 bases). CDR3 size: 15 residues. V dropped 6 bases and J dropped 1 base, with 18 bases sitting between them. Germline CDR1 DFQATT, CDR2 SNEGSKA (reference sequence). The CDR3 nucleotides are TGCAGTGCCGAGTGGGGCTTTAGACTCCAAGAGACCCAGTACTTC. It yields the protein CSAEWGFRLQETQYF.

The J gene is TRBJ1-6, the V gene TRBV7-6, with a possible D match to TRBD1 (5 bases). Germline values: CDR1 SGHVS, CDR2 FNYEAQ. The CDR3 runs to 16 residues. Between the trimmed V and J ends, which lost 1 base and 7 bases, there was a span of 14 bases. The DNA of the CDR3 is TGTGCCAGCAGCTTAGGGGGGTGGGGACCAAATTCACCCCTCCACTTT. Translation gives CASSLGGWGPNSPLHF.

The chain combines TRBV13 with TRBJ2-6; D is unclear. Deletions cut 2 bases from V and 0 bases from J, with 5 bases between. The CDR3 sequence is 15 residues long. CDR1 and CDR2 (germline): PRHDT, FYEKMQ (reference sequence). Here the CDR3 reads CASSLQRSGANVLTF. DNA for the CDR3: TGTGCCAGCAGCTTACAGCGCTCTGGGGCCAACGTCCTGACTTTC.

The rearrangement uses TRBV2 and TRBJ2-1, with D possibly TRBD2 on 5 matching bases. CDR3 length equals 15 residues. V dropped 3 bases and J dropped 3 bases, with 12 bases sitting between them. Germline V gives CDR1 SNHLY, CDR2 FYNNEI. CDR3 nucleotide sequence: TGTGCCAGCAGTGATCCGAGCGGTGGCTACAATGAGCAGTTCTTC. This translates into CASSDPSGGYNEQFF.

V usage is TRBV2 and J usage is TRBJ1-1; D perhaps matches TRBD1 (6 bases). This CDR3 has 15 amino acids. Germline V gene lookup returns CDR1 SNHLY and CDR2 FYNNEI. Between the trimmed V and J ends, which lost 5 bases and 0 bases, there was a span of 13 bases. The CDR3 sequence is CASSSWQGMNTEAFF. DNA of the CDR3: TGTGCCAGCAGTAGTTGGCAGGGGATGAACACTGAAGCTTTCTTT.

This rearrangement joins TRBV5-1 to TRBJ1-1; D not certain. The CDR3 runs to 13 residues. The ends were cut back, 2 bases at V and 4 bases at J, with 9 bases in the middle. Germline V lookup: CDR1 SGHRS, CDR2 YFSETQ. The CDR3 sequence: CASSFITGTEAFF. The CDR3 DNA is TGCGCCAGCAGCTTCATTACCGGCACTGAAGCTTTCTTT.

This rearrangement joins TRBV6-5 to TRBJ2-5; D may match TRBD1 or TRBD2 (5 bases each). With 0 bases removed from V and 3 bases from J, the gap between germline ends came to 20 bases. Per the germline V gene, CDR1 is MNHEY and CDR2 is SVGAGI. The CDR3 is 18 residues long. As DNA, the CDR3 is TGTGCCAGCAGTTACTCGATCGGGGCAGGGTCGTGGAAAGAGACCCAGTACTTC. It yields the protein CASSYSIGAGSWKETQYF.

On this clonotype itself: At one end, the junction sequence differs from germline, possibly due to a read error. V is TRBV24-1 and J is TRBJ2-1; tentatively, D is TRBD1 (5 bases). The length of the CDR3 is 8 residues. The germline gives CDR1 KGHDR, CDR2 SFDVKD. The CDR3 is CAAPTVKF. The CDR3 DNA reads as TGTGCCGCTCCGACAGTAAAGTTC.

In its sample, this clonotype was seen once. This chain links TRBV9 with TRBJ1-2; TRBD1 is a possible D gene (5 bases). The CDR3 runs to 12 residues. Between the trimmed V and J ends, which lost 7 bases and 8 bases, there was a span of 15 bases. CDR1 is SGDLS, CDR2 YYNGEE, per germline. The CDR3, as DNA: TGTGCCAGCGGGGGTAGCGGGAAAGGCTACACCTTC. This sequence encodes CASGGSGKGYTF.

CDR3 loop: CAWRRKDTQYF. CDR3 bases: TGTGCCTGGAGACGTAAGGATACGCAGTATTTT. The V gene is TRBV30, the J gene TRBJ2-3; the D is unclear. Between the trimmed V and J ends, which lost 3 bases and 6 bases, there was a span of 7 bases. The length of the CDR3 is 11 residues. Germline V CDR1 and CDR2: GTSNPN, SVGIG (reference sequence).

The genes are TRBV2 and TRBJ1-1, with unresolved D. Trimming took off 8 bases at V and 5 bases at J, with 9 bases between the two ends. CDR1 is SNHLY, CDR2 FYNNEI, per germline. There are 11 residues in the CDR3. CDR3 nucleotides: TGTGCCAGCCTCGGGAAGACTGAAGCTTTCTTT. It translates to CASLGKTEAFF.

The chain couples TRBV3-1 to TRBJ1-5; the D is unclear. CDR3 length: 15 amino acids. V was pared by 1 base and J by 0 bases, with 7 bases between. The germline gives CDR1 LGHDT, CDR2 YNNKEL (reference sequence). Written as DNA, the CDR3 is TGTGCCAGCAGCCAAGGGCGGTATAGCAATCAGCCCCAGCATTTT. Protein: CASSQGRYSNQPQHF.

V gene TRBV27 combines with J gene TRBJ2-1; 9 bases align to TRBD2. CDR1 and CDR2 from the germline V gene are MNHEY and SMNVEV (reference sequence). Losses at the gene ends were 5 bases for V and 5 bases for J; bases not matched to a gene: 10. There are 16 residues in the CDR3. The CDR3 DNA follows: TGTGCCAGCAGTGGGCTGGCGGGAGGGACCCACAATGAGCAGTTCTTC. The encoded protein is CASSGLAGGTHNEQFF.